This TCR beta chain appears in the sequencing data of a study of shared clonotypes between healthy human individuals. Both subsets, CD45RA+ naive and CD45RA-negative memory, were split from the CD4+ cells. CDR3 length: 15 residues. Germline-derived CDR1 and CDR2 are SGHRS and YFSETQ. The junction had 5 bases not matched to a gene; V was cut back by 4 bases and J by 2 bases. This clone was observed once. Some clones are missing from TCRdb's copy, which holds only in-frame ones; the method was immunoSEQ multiplex PCR. The data hold nearly 1 million clones, with 70% to 85% observed a single time. The receptor was isolated from a young man in good health. Source material: memory CD4+ T cells sorted from blood. Subset defined: CD45RA-negative fraction. The chain recombines TRBV5-1 with TRBJ1-5, with 8 bases matching TRBD1. In DNA, the CDR3 is TGCGCCAGCAGCGAAGGACAGGGCCGCAATCAGCCCCAGCATTTT. Amino acid sequence: CASSEGQGRNQPQHF.